The 13 T cell receptor beta chains below all came from one sample that was sequenced in a study of blood T cell repertoires in COVID-19. The data were produced by immunoSEQ multiplex PCR, yet TCRdb's version contains in-frame clones alone and is incomplete. The sample lists approximately 300,000 clones, 92% occurring once. Sequenced: PBMCs or T cells enriched from blood (not recorded which). Receptor source: a young woman who had recovered from COVID-19.

This chain connects TRBV4-3 to TRBJ1-2, with D maybe TRBD1 (6 bases). CDR3 size: 18 residues. The V gene lost 0 bases and the J gene lost 4 bases, with 21 bases spanning the gap. CDR1 and CDR2 from the germline V gene are LGHNA and YSLEER. CDR3 protein: CASSQDQGLGMGVYGYTF. DNA for the CDR3: TGCGCCAGCAGCCAAGATCAGGGGCTCGGGATGGGTGTCTATGGCTACACCTTC.

This chain joins TRBV4-3 and TRBJ2-1; D might be TRBD2 (5 bases). Trimming stripped 1 base from V and 7 bases from J, with 5 bases between. This CDR3 spans 12 amino acids. Per germline, CDR1 LGHNA and CDR2 YSLEER. This CDR3 is CASSQGENEQFF. The CDR3 region has the DNA TGCGCCAGCAGCCAAGGGGAGAATGAGCAGTTCTTC.

V and J are TRBV28 and TRBJ2-7; 10 nucleotides agree with TRBD1. CDR1 is MDHEN, CDR2 SYDVKM, per germline. The CDR3 has 15 residues. J gave up 3 bases and V 6 bases, and 8 bases lay outside the gene matches. The DNA for the CDR3 is TGTGCCAGCAGCCGGAGGGGACAGGGGAGCTACGAGCAGTACTTC. Its protein is CASSRRGQGSYEQYF.

The chain is built from TRBV7-3 and TRBJ1-3; D is possibly TRBD1 (6 bases). Germline V gene data show CDR1 as SGHTA and CDR2 as FQGTGA. This CDR3 comprises 16 residues. Between the trimmed V and J ends, which lost 3 bases and 2 bases, there was a span of 14 bases. The CDR3 nucleotides are TGTGCCAGCAGCTTCGCACCCCGGGACACTGGAAACACCATATATTTT. It codes for CASSFAPRDTGNTIYF.

The V gene is TRBV5-4, the J gene TRBJ1-6; 7 bases fit TRBD1. With V trimmed by 1 base and J by 3 bases, 4 bases remained unmatched. This CDR3 region has 16 residues. Germline V gene lookup returns CDR1 SGHNT and CDR2 YYREEE (reference sequence). CDR3 sequence: CASSLSRQGYNSPLHF. The CDR3 coding sequence is TGTGCCAGCAGCTTGAGTAGACAGGGCTATAATTCACCCCTCCACTTT.

This chain connects TRBV11-2 to TRBJ2-5; 7 nucleotides match TRBD1. The V and J ends lost 4 bases and 4 bases, in that order; junction bases with no gene match: 6. This CDR3 region has 14 residues. The germline V gene has CDR1 SGHAT and CDR2 FQNNGV. The CDR3 nucleotides read TGTGCCAGCAGCTCAAATACAGGGGCAGAGACCCAGTACTTC. Amino acids: CASSSNTGAETQYF. Full variable domain (rest looked up from reference TRBV11-2 and TRBJ2-5): EAGVAQSPRYKIIEKRQSVAFWCNPISGHATLYWYQQILGQGPKLLIQFQNNGVVDDSQLPKDRFSAERLKGVDSTLKIQPAKLEDSAVYLCASSSNTGAETQYFGPGTRLLVL.

This rearrangement joins TRBV7-9 to TRBJ2-3, with 7 nucleotides matching TRBD2. The V and J ends lost 3 bases and 6 bases, in that order; junction bases with no gene match: 6. CDR1 is SEHNR and CDR2 is FQNEAQ in the germline V gene (reference sequence). The CDR3 runs to 14 residues. In DNA, the CDR3 is TGTGCCAGCAGCTTGCCGGGACTACGGGATACGCAGTATTTT. This codes for CASSLPGLRDTQYF. Full variable domain (rest looked up from reference TRBV7-9 and TRBJ2-3): DTGVSQNPRHKITKRGQNVTFRCDPISEHNRLYWYRQTLGQGPEFLTYFQNEAQLEKSRLLSDRFSAERPKGSFSTLEIQRTEQGDSAMYLCASSLPGLRDTQYFGPGTRLTVL.

This chain uses TRBV28 with TRBJ2-7, with D uncertain. The germline gives CDR1 MDHEN, CDR2 SYDVKM. Trimming cost V 7 bases and J 3 bases, with 10 bases left between them. The CDR3 loop spans 12 amino acids. The CDR3 DNA sequence: TGTGCCAGCACCGACATACTCTACGAGCAGTACTTC. Protein sequence: CASTDILYEQYF. Full variable domain (missing parts from reference TRBV28 and TRBJ2-7): DVKVTQSSRYLVKRTGEKVFLECVQDMDHENMFWYRQDPGLGLRLIYFSYDVKMKEKGDIPEGYSVSREKKERFSLILESASTNQTSMYLCASTDILYEQYFGPGTRLTVT.

The genes are TRBV5-1 and TRBJ2-3, with a possible D match to TRBD1 (6 bases). From germline, CDR1 is SGHRS and CDR2 YFSETQ. Trimming left V 5 bases short and J 4 bases short, with 14 bases between. The CDR3 spans 14 residues. The CDR3 DNA is TGCGCCAGCAGTTCACTCCCAGGGGCAGATACGCAGTATTTT. This codes for CASSSLPGADTQYF.

The chain couples TRBV9 to TRBJ1-2, with D uncertain. The CDR3 is made up of 9 amino acids. Germline CDR1 SGDLS, CDR2 YYNGEE. The V gene lost 4 bases and the J gene lost 11 bases, with 6 bases spanning the gap. CDR3 coding DNA: TGTGCCAGCAGCAGGACTTACACCTTC. Its translation: CASSRTYTF.

The chain couples TRBV5-1 to TRBJ1-3; tentative D call: TRBD1 (6 bases). The germline CDR1 and CDR2 sequences are SGHRS and YFSETQ. Deletions cut 0 bases from V and 0 bases from J, with 10 bases between. CDR3 size: 16 residues. CDR3 DNA sequence: TGCGCCAGCAGCTTGGGGACAGCTGCCTCTGGAAACACCATATATTTT. This encodes CASSLGTAASGNTIYF.

V usage is TRBV11-3 and J usage is TRBJ1-1; no definite D call. With 4 bases removed from V and 10 bases from J, the gap between germline ends came to 16 bases. Germline V gene data show CDR1 as SGHNT and CDR2 as YENEEA. The CDR3 loop spans 13 amino acids. The CDR3 DNA sequence: TGTGCCAGCAGCTCCCGCGGGGAGGGCGTAGCTTTCTTT. This encodes CASSSRGEGVAFF.

This clone was counted at least ten times. This CDR3 reads CASILKDSGYSYGYTF. For the CDR3, the DNA is TGCGCCAGCATCCTCAAAGATTCGGGTTATAGCTATGGCTACACCTTC. This sequence joins TRBV10-1 and TRBJ1-2, with no clear D. Deletions cut 7 bases from V and 4 bases from J, with 22 bases between. CDR3 length equals 16 residues. In germline, CDR1 is WNHNN, CDR2 SYGVQD (reference sequence).